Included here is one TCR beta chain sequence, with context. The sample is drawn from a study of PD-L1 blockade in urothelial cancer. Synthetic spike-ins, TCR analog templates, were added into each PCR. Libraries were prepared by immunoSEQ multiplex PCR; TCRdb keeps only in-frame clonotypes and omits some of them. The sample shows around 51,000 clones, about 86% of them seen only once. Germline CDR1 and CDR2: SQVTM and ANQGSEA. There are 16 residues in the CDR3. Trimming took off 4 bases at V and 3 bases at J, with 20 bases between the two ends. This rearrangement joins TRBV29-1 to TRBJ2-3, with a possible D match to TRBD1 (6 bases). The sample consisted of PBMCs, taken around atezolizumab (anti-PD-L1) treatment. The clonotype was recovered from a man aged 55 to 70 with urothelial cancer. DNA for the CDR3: TGCAGCGTTGGGCCATGGACAGCTCAAGTTACAGATACGCAGTATTTT. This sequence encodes CSVGPWTAQVTDTQYF.